The TCR beta chain under discussion was sequenced for a study of T cells expressing NK-cell markers. Whole-study context: Sorted CD3+CD56-NKG2C+, CD3+CD56+NKG2C- and CD3+CD56+NKG2C+ T cells were the source of the TCR beta repertoires. The study, taken as a whole, reports: These clonotypes also led the CD3+CD56-NKG2C+ fraction in several donors. Clones of NKG2C+ T cells that had expanded were of unclear HCMV specificity.

The CDR3 consists of 13 residues. The germline V gene has CDR1 SQVTM and CDR2 ANQGSEA. Note on this clonotype: Its antigen is unknown.

After re-calling the 5' RACE reads, TCRdb lists one entry per CDR3 protein, DNA absent. Listed are about 260,000 distinct CDR3 sequences; around 3.9% falls within the top ten. J is TRBJ1-2 and V is TRBV29-1; TCRdb picks TRBD1, but there is no DNA to check that call. The origin of this receptor is a woman aged 18 to 75 in good health. The sequenced material came from blood T cells: a sorted CD56 or NKG2C T cell subset, CD4+ or CD8+ T cells, or bulk PBMC T cells (not recorded which). The CDR3 loop is CSVEWDRAYGYTF.